A selection of T cell receptor beta chains follows, all from one sample in a study of T cells in Graves' hyperthyroidism and ophthalmopathy. In TCRdb, the multiplex PCR reads were re-called with MiXCR into one record per CDR3 protein. The sample contains approximately 300,000 distinct CDR3 sequences, about 17% of which appear only once. Sequencing input: blood. Source of these receptors: a woman aged 55-69 years with Graves' ophthalmopathy. Both conserved end residues are part of each CDR3. Fields, in order: CDR3 protein, CDR3 DNA, V gene, D gene, clone size, J gene. A D gene is named only where the DNA matches it firmly. Rows give clone size only sometimes, using once, few, many, or a class for an expanded clone.

CASSPNKGDGYTF | TGTGCCAGCTCACCAAACAAAGGGGATGGCTACACCTTC | TRBV18 | . | few | TRBJ1-2
CASSQVAGAGQPQHF | TGTGCCAGCAGCCAAGTTGCGGGCGCGGGTCAGCCCCAGCATTTT | TRBV3-1 | . | many | TRBJ1-5
CSARGGTGDSPLHF | TGCAGTGCTAGAGGTGGGACAGGGGATTCACCCCTCCACTTT | TRBV20-1 | TRBD1 | few | TRBJ1-6
CASRSWGQVVHEQYF | TGTGCCAGCAGATCGTGGGGACAGGTCGTCCACGAGCAGTACTTC | TRBV28 | TRBD1 | many | TRBJ2-7
CASSLRVNTEAFF | TGCGCCAGCAGCCTCAGGGTAAACACTGAAGCTTTCTTT | TRBV5-1 | . | many | TRBJ1-1
CASSMGPQVIRAEAFF | TGTGCCAGTAGTATGGGGCCTCAAGTTATTCGGGCTGAAGCTTTCTTT | TRBV19 | . | . | TRBJ1-1
CSARDGRGGSGANVLTF | TGCAGTGCTAGAGATGGCCGTGGGGGGTCTGGGGCCAACGTCCTGACTTTC | TRBV20-1 | . | . | TRBJ2-6
CASRMTGFSTDTQYF | TGTGCCAGCCGTATGACAGGGTTTAGCACAGATACGCAGTATTTT | TRBV27 | TRBD1 | many | TRBJ2-3
CSARAWGASYEQYF | TGCAGTGCTAGGGCCTGGGGGGCCTCCTACGAGCAGTACTTC | TRBV20-1 | . | . | TRBJ2-7
CASSRGENTIYF | TGTGCCAGCAGCCGGGGAGAAAACACCATATATTTT | TRBV11-3 | . | many | TRBJ1-3
CASSLWRSGELFF | TGTGCCAGCAGTTTGTGGCGGAGCGGGGAGCTGTTTTTT | TRBV28 | . | many | TRBJ2-2
CASSYESSGIEETQYF | TGTGCCAGCAGTTATGAGTCTAGCGGAATTGAAGAGACCCAGTACTTC | TRBV6-2/TRBV6-3 | TRBD2 | few | TRBJ2-5
CASSFWGRSDAQYF | TGTGCCAGCAGTTTTTGGGGCCGTTCAGATGCGCAGTATTTT | TRBV12-3/TRBV12-4 | . | few | TRBJ2-3
CASGTISYNEQFF | TGTGCCAGCGGGACAATCTCCTACAATGAGCAGTTCTTC | TRBV6-1 | . | many | TRBJ2-1
CASSQYQGLGNEKLFF | TGTGCCAGCAGTCAATACCAGGGACTTGGTAATGAAAAACTGTTTTTT | TRBV6-1 | . | many | TRBJ1-4
CASSLMGGYTF | TGTGCCAGCAGCTTAATGGGTGGCTACACCTTC | TRBV5-6 | . | . | TRBJ1-2
CASSDRQGSSYNEQFF | TGTGCCAGCAGTGACCGACAGGGGAGCTCCTACAATGAGCAGTTCTTC | TRBV6-2/TRBV6-3 | TRBD1 | many | TRBJ2-1
CASSLDRRRPPGKQFF | TGTGCCAGCAGCTTAGATCGCCGACGCCCCCCGGGTAAGCAGTTCTTC | TRBV11-2 | . | . | TRBJ2-1
CASRAGQTNTEAFF | TGTGCCAGCAGGGCGGGACAGACGAACACTGAAGCTTTCTTT | TRBV7-2 | TRBD1 | few | TRBJ1-1
CASRWDRGNTEAFF | TGTGCCAGCAGGTGGGACAGGGGGAACACTGAAGCTTTCTTT | TRBV12-3/TRBV12-4 | TRBD1 | many | TRBJ1-1
CASSLGPIGETQYF | TGTGCTAGCAGCTTAGGGCCCATCGGGGAGACCCAGTACTTC | TRBV7-7 | . | few | TRBJ2-5